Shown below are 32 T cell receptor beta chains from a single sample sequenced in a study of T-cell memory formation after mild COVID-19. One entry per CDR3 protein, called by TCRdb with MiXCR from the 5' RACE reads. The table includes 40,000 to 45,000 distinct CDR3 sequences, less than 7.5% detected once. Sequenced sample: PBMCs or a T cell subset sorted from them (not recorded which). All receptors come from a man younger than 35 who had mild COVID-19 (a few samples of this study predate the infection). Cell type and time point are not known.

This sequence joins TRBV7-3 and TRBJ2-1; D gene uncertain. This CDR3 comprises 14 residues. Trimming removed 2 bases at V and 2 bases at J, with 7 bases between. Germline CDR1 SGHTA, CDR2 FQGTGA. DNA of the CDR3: TGTGCCAGCAGCTTAGTCGGCGCCTACAATGAGCAGTTCTTC. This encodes CASSLVGAYNEQFF.

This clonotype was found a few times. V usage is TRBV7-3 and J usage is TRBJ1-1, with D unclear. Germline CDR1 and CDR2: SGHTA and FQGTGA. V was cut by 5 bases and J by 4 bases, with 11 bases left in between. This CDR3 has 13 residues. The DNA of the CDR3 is TGTGCCAGCAGCCGGCCGCCTCTCACTGAAGCTTTCTTT. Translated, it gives CASSRPPLTEAFF.

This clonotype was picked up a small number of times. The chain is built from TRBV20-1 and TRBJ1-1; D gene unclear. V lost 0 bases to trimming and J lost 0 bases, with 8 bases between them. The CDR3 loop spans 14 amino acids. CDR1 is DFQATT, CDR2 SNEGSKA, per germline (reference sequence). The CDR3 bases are TGCAGTGCTAGAGAGCCGGAGATGAACACTGAAGCTTTCTTT. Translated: CSAREPEMNTEAFF.

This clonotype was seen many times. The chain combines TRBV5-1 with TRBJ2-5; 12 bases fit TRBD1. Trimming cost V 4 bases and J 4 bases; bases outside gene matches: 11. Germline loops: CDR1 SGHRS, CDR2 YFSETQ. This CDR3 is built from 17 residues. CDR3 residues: CASSGRIGTGGGETQYF. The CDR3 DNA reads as TGCGCCAGCAGCGGACGCATAGGGACAGGGGGCGGAGAGACCCAGTACTTC.

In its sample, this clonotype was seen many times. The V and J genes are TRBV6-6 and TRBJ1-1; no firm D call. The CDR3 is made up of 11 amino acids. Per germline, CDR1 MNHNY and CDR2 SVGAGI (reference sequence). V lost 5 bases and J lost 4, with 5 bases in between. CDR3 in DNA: TGTGCCAGCAGTCCCACCACTGAAGCTTTCTTT. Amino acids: CASSPTTEAFF.

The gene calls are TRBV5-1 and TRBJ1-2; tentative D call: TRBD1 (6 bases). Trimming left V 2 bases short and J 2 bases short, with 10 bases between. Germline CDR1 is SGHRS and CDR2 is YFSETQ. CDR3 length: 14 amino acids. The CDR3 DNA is TGCGCCAGCAGCTTTCGAGGGGGAAACTATGGCTACACCTTC. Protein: CASSFRGGNYGYTF.

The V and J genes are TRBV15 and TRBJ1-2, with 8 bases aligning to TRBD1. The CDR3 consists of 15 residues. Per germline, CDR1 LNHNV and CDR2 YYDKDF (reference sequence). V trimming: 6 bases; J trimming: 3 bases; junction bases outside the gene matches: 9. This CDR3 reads CATSNNRQGYYGYTF. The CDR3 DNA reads TGTGCCACCAGTAACAACCGACAGGGGTACTATGGCTACACCTTC.

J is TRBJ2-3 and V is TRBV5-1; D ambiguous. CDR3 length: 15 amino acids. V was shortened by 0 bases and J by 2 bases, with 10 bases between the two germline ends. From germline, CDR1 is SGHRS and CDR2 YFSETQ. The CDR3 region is CASSLVGIPTDTQYF. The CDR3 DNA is TGCGCCAGCAGCTTGGTAGGGATTCCCACAGATACGCAGTATTTT.

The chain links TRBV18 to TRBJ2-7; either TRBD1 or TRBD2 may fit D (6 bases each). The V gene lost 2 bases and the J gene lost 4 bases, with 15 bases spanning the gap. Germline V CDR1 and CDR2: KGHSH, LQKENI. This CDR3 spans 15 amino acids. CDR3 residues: CASSPSGAYGYEQYV. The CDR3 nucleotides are TGTGCCAGCTCACCATCGGGGGCTTACGGATACGAGCAGTACGTC.

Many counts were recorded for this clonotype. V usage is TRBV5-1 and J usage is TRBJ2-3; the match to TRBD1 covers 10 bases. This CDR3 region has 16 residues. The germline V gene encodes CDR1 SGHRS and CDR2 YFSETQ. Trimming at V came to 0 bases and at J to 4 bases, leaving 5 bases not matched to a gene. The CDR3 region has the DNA TGCGCCAGCAGCTTGGAAGGGACAGGGGAGGCAGATACGCAGTATTTT. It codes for CASSLEGTGEADTQYF.

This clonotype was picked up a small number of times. Here the CDR3 reads CASSLEARMNTEAFF. CDR3 coding DNA: TGTGCCAGCAGCTTGGAAGCTCGGATGAACACTGAAGCTTTCTTT. The chain recombines TRBV5-6 with TRBJ1-1; no clear D. Germline V gives CDR1 SGHDT, CDR2 YYEEEE. This CDR3 is 15 amino acids long. V was clipped by 0 bases and J by 0 bases, with 9 bases between them. The full variable domain, completed using reference TRBV5-6 and TRBJ1-1, is DAGVTQSPTHLIKTRGQQVTLRCSPKSGHDTVSWYQQALGQGPQFIFQYYEEEERQRGNFPDRFSGHQFPNYSSELNVNALLLGDSALYLCASSLEARMNTEAFFGQGTRLTVV.

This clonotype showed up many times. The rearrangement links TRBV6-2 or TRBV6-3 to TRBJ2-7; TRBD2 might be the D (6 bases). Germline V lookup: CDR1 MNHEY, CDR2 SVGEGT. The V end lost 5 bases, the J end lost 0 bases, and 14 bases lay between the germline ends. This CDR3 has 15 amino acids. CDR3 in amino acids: CASSTPGTSSYEQYF. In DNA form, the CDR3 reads TGTGCCAGCAGTACCCCCGGGACTTCCTCCTACGAGCAGTACTTC.

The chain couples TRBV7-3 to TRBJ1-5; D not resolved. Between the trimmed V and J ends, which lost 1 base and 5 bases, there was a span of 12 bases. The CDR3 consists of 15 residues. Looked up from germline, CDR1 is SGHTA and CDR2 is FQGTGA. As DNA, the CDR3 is TGTGCCAGCAGCTTAATGGGAGGAGGTGATCAGCCCCAGCATTTT. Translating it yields CASSLMGGGDQPQHF.

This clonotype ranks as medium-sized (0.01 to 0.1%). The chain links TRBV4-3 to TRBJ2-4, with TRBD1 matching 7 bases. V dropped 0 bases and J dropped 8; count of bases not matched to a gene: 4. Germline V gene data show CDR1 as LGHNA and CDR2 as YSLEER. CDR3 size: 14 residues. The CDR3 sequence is CASSQETGAHIQYF. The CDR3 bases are TGCGCCAGCAGCCAAGAAACAGGGGCCCACATTCAGTACTTC.

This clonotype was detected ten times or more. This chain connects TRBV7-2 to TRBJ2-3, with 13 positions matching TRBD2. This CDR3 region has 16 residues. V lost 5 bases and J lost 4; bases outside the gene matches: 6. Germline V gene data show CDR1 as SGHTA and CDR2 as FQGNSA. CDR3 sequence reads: CASSLRLAGGSDTQYF. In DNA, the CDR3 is TGTGCCAGCAGCCTGCGACTAGCGGGGGGCTCAGATACGCAGTATTTT.

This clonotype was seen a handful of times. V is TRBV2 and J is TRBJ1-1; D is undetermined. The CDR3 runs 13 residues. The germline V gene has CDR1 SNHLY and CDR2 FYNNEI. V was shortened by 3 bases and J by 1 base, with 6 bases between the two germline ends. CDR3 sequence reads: CASSDAKNTEAFF. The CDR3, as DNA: TGTGCCAGCAGTGACGCCAAGAACACTGAAGCTTTCTTT.

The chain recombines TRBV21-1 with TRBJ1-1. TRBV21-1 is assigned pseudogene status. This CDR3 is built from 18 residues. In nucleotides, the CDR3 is TGTGCCAGCAGCAAAGCGCGCGCTCTTCCTGCAGGAAACACTGAAGCTTTCTTT. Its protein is CASSKARALPAGNTEAFF.

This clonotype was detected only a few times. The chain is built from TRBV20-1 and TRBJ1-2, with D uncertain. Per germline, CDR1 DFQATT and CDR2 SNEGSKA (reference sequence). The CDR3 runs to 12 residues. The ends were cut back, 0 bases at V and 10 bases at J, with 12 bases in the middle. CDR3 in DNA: TGCAGTGCTAGAGATTCCGGGGTCTACTACACCTTC. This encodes CSARDSGVYYTF.

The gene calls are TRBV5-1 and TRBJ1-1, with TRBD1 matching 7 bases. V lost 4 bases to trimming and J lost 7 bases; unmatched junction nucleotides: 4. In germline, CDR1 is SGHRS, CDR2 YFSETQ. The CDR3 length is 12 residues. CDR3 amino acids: CASSLGTVEAFF. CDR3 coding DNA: TGCGCCAGCAGCCTAGGGACAGTTGAAGCTTTCTTT.

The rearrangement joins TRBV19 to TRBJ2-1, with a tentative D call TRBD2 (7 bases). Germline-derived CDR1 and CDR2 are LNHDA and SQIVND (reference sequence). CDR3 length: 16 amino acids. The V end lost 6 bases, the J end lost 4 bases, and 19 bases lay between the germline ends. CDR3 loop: CASRPEGGGGYNEQFF. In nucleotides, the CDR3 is TGTGCCAGTAGACCCGAAGGGGGGGGCGGGTACAATGAGCAGTTCTTC.

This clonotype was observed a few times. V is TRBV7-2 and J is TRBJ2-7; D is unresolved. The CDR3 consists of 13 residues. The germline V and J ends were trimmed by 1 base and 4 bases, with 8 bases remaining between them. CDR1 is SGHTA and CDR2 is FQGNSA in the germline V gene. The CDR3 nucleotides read TGTGCCAGCAGCTTAGTCCCGGGTTACGAGCAGTACGTC. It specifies CASSLVPGYEQYV.

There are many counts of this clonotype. Here the CDR3 reads CASRLDSEAFF. In nucleotides, the CDR3 is TGCGCCAGCCGCCTTGACAGTGAAGCTTTCTTT. The chain has TRBV5-1 and TRBJ1-1; D is perhaps TRBD1 (5 bases). CDR3 length equals 11 residues. Germline loops: CDR1 SGHRS, CDR2 YFSETQ. Trimming took off 7 bases at V and 7 bases at J, with 11 bases between the two ends.

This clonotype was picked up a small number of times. CDR3 nucleotide sequence: TGTGCCAGCAGCCCGGCAGGGCTCCAAACCCAGTACTTC. Amino acids: CASSPAGLQTQYF. The rearrangement uses TRBV7-3 and TRBJ2-5; the D gene is possibly TRBD1 (5 bases). V gave up 5 bases and J gave up 8 bases, with 15 bases separating them. The CDR3 is 13 residues long. Germline V gene sequence: CDR1 SGHTA, CDR2 FQGTGA.

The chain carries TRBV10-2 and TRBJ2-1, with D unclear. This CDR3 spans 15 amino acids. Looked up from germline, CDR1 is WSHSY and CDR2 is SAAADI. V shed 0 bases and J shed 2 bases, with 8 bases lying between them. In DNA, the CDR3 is TGCGCCAGCAGTGAGTCGTCCCTTGCCTACAATGAGCAGTTCTTC. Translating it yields CASSESSLAYNEQFF.

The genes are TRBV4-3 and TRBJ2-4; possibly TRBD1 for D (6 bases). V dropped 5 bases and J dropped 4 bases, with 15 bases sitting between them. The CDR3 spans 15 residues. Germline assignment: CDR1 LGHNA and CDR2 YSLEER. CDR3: CASSSQTGSKNIQYF. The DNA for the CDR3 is TGCGCCAGCAGCTCACAGACAGGCTCAAAAAACATTCAGTACTTC.

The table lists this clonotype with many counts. CDR3 amino acids: CASSYPDRGSGQPQHF. In DNA form, the CDR3 reads TGTGCCAGCAGTTACCCGGACAGGGGGAGCGGGCAGCCCCAGCATTTT. J is TRBJ1-5 and V is TRBV6-2 or TRBV6-3; TRBD1 agrees at 10 bases. CDR1 MNHEY and CDR2 SVGEGT come from the germline V gene. The CDR3 extends over 16 amino acids. V lost 2 bases and J lost 7; bases outside the gene matches: 8.

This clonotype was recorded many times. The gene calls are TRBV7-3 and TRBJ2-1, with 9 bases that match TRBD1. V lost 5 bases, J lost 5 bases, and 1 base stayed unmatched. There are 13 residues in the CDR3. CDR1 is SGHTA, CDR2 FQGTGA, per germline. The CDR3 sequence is CASSRTGDNEQFF. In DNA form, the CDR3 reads TGTGCCAGCAGCCGGACAGGGGACAATGAGCAGTTCTTC. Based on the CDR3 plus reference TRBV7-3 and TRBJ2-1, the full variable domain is GAGVSQTPSNKVTEKGKYVELRCDPISGHTALYWYRQSLGQGPEFLIYFQGTGAADDSGLPNDRFFAVRPEGSVSTLKIQRTERGDSAVYLCASSRTGDNEQFFGPGTRLTVL.

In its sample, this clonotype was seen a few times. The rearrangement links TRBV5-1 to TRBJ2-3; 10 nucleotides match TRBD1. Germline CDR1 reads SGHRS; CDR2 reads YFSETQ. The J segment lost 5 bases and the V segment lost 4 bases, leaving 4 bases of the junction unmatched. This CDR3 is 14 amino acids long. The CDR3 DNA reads TGCGCCAGCAGCCCGGGACAGGGGAAAGATACGCAGTATTTT. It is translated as CASSPGQGKDTQYF.

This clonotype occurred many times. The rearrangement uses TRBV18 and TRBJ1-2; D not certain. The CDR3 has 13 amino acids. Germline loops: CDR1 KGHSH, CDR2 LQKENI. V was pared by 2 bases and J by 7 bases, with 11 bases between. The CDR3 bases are TGTGCCAGCTCACCAGGGAGGTTAAGTGGCTACACCTTC. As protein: CASSPGRLSGYTF. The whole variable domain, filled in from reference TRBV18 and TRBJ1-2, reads NAGVMQNPRHLVRRRGQEARLRCSPMKGHSHVYWYRQLPEEGLKFMVYLQKENIIDESGMPKERFSAEFPKEGPSILRIQQVVRGDSAAYFCASSPGRLSGYTFGSGTRLTVV.

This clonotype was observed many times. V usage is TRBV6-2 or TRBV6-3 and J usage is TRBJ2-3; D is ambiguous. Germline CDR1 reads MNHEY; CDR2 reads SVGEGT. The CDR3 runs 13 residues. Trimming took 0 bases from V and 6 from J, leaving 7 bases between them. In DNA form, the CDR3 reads TGTGCCAGCAGTTACTCGTTTGCCGATACGCAGTATTTT. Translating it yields CASSYSFADTQYF.

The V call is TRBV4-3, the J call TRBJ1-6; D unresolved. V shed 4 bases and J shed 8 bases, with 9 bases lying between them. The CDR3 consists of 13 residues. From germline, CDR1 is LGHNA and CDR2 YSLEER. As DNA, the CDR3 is TGCGCCAGCAGCCGGACGGACGATTCACCCCTCCACTTT. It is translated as CASSRTDDSPLHF.

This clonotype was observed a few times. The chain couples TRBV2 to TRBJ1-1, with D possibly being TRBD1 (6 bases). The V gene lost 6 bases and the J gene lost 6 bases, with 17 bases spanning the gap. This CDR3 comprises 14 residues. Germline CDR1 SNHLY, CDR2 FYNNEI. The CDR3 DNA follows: TGTGCCAGCAGGAAGGAGGGGGTTGCCGCTGAAGCTTTCTTT. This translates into CASRKEGVAAEAFF.